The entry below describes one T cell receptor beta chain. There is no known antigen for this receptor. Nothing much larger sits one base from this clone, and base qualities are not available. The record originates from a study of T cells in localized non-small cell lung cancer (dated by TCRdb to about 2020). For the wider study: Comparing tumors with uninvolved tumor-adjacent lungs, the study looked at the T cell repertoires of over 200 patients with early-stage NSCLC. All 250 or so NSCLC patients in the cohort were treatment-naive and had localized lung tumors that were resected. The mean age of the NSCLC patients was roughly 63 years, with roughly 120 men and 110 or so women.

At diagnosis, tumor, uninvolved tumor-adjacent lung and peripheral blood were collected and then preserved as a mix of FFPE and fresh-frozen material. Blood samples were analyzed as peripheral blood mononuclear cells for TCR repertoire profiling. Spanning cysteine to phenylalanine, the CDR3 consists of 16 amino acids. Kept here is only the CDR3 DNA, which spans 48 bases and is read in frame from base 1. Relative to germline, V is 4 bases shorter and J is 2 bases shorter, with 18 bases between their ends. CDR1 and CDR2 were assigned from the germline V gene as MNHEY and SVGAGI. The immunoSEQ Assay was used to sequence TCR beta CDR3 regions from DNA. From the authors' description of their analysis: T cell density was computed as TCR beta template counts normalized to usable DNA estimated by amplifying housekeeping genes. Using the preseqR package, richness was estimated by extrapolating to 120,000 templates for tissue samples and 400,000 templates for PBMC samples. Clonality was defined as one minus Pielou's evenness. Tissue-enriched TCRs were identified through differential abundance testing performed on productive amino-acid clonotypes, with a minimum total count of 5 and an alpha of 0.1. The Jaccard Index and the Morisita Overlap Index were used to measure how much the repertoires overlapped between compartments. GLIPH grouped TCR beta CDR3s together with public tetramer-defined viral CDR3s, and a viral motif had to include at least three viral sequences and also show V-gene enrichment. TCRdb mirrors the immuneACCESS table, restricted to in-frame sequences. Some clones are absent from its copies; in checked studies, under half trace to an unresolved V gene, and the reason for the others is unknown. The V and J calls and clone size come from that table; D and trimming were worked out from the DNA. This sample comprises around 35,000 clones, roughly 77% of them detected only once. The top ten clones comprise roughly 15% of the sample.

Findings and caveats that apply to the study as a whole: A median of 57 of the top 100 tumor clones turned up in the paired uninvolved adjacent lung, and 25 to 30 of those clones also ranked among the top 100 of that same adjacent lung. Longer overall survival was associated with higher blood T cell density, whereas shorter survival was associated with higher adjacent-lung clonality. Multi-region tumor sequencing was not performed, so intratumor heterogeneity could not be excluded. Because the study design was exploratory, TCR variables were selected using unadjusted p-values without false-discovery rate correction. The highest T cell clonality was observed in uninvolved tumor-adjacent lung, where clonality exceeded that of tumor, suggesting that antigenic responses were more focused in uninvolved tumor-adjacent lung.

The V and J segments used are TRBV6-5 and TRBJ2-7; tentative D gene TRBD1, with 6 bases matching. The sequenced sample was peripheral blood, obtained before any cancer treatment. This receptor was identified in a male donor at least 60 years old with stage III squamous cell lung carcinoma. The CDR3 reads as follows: CASSSRFRGYPYEQYF. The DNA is TGTGCCAGCAGTTCCAGATTCAGGGGCTACCCCTACGAGCAGTACTTC.